This T cell receptor beta chain is drawn from a study of T cell responses to AZD1222 COVID-19 vaccine. A remark on this clone: The antigen remains undetermined.

Sequencing used immunoSEQ multiplex PCR; TCRdb keeps in-frame clones, though not all of them. The sample lists more than 95,000 clones; 70% to 90% were seen once. Study-wide results and caveats: The peak T cell response came first, and repertoires were sampled only after it. Spike as a whole was targeted by vaccine-associated CD4 TCRs, dominant at 160-218 and 743-854. Most donors were white British and more were female, and clonal diversity was possibly underestimated.

Specimen: peripheral blood, collected on day 0 of MenACWY control vaccination. This clonotype was obtained from an adult in good health.

CDR3 in amino acids: CASSFTVRYQETQYF. In DNA, the CDR3 is TGTGCCAGCAGTTTCACCGTGAGATATCAAGAGACCCAGTACTTC. V is TRBV28 and J is TRBJ2-5; D is uncertain. The CDR3 is made up of 15 amino acids. CDR1 and CDR2 (germline): MDHEN, SYDVKM. The V gene lost 3 bases and the J gene lost 2 bases, with 13 bases spanning the gap. Variable domain in full (rest from reference TRBV28 and TRBJ2-5): DVKVTQSSRYLVKRTGEKVFLECVQDMDHENMFWYRQDPGLGLRLIYFSYDVKMKEKGDIPEGYSVSREKKERFSLILESASTNQTSMYLCASSFTVRYQETQYFGPGTRLLVL.